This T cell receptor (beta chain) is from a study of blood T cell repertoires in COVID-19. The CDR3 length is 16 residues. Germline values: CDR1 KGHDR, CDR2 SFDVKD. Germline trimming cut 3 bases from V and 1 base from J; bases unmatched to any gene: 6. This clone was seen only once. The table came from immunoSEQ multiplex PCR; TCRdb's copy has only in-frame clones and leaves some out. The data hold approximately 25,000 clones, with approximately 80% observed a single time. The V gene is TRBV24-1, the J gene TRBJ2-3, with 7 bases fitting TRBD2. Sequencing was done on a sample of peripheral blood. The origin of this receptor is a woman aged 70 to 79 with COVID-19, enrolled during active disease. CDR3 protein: CATSDPSGHGTDTQYF. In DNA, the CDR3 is TGTGCCACCAGTGATCCTAGCGGCCACGGCACAGATACGCAGTATTTT.